A single TCR beta chain is shown here with its context. No antigen is known for it. A multiplex PCR was run with 60 Vbeta primers and 13 Jbeta primers. Produced via immunoSEQ multiplex PCR; TCRdb's table is partial and in-frame only. The sample includes approximately 100,000 clones, roughly 80% of them seen just once. V shed 2 bases, J shed 4 bases, and the junction held 6 bases outside the gene matches. The CDR3 has 15 residues. CDR1 and CDR2 from the germline V gene are SSHAT and FNYEAQ (reference sequence). The data are from a study of cytomegalovirus exposure and HLA in healthy donors. Findings and limits, study-wide: Later analysis suggested links between common viral pathogens and several top significant clusters. In terms of immune exposure information, only CMV serostatus was available.

The sequencing input was PBMCs. This chain joins TRBV7-7 and TRBJ2-5; TRBD2 agrees at 8 bases. The sequence came from a man aged 50 to 59 in good health and CMV-seropositive. The CDR3: CASSLKPGLVETQYF. The CDR3 DNA is TGTGCCAGCAGCTTAAAACCGGGACTAGTAGAGACCCAGTACTTC. The full variable domain, completed using reference TRBV7-7 and TRBJ2-5, is GAGVSQSPRYKVTKRGQDVTLRCDPISSHATLYWYQQALGQGPEFLTYFNYEAQPDKSGLPSDRFSAERPEGSISTLTIQRTEQRDSAMYRCASSLKPGLVETQYFGPGTRLLVL.